This T cell receptor beta chain was retrieved from a study of blood T cell repertoires in COVID-19. Using immunoSEQ multiplex PCR, the repertoire was profiled, and TCRdb retains in-frame clones only, with some absent. The sample includes 210,000 or so clones, about 90% seen only once; the top ten take roughly 2%. The CDR3 loop spans 12 amino acids. V was clipped by 6 bases and J by 2 bases, with 8 bases between them. CDR1 and CDR2 (germline): MDHEN, SYDVKM. Source material: peripheral blood. The sequence was obtained from a man aged 35 to 55 with active or convalescent COVID-19. The rearrangement joins TRBV28 to TRBJ2-7; the D is unclear. The chain's CDR3 is CASSTHTYEQYF. CDR3 DNA: TGTGCCAGCAGCACACACACCTACGAGCAGTACTTC.